This TCR beta chain was retrieved from a study of T-cell reconstitution after alpha-beta-depleted transplantation in children. For TCRbeta, the library was prepared with unique molecular identifiers. MiXCR, applied by TCRdb to the PCR reads, yields one record per CDR3 protein. The table records about 580,000 distinct CDR3 sequences, roughly 23% of them present only once. The J segment lost 6 bases and the V segment lost 6 bases, leaving 8 bases of the junction unmatched. The V gene's germline CDR1 is LGHDT and CDR2 YNNKEL (reference sequence). The CDR3 extends over 14 amino acids. This clonotype was detected ten times or more. What it binds is not known. Broader study findings: At one year after transplant, newly produced T cells mostly accounted for T-cell counts and diversity. Some patients owed their high day-60 TCRbeta diversity to surviving recipient T cells and thymic progenitors. Alpha-beta T cells present about two months after transplant were reported to originate from several hundred expanded graft clones.

The sample here was PBMCs, mostly from graft donor cells, taken 360 days after TCRalphabeta/CD19-depleted stem cell transplant. The receptor's source is a boy under two years old who had a stem cell transplant for acute myeloid leukemia, so the T cells may come from the graft donor. The J gene is TRBJ2-7, the V gene TRBV3-1, with 10 bases lining up with TRBD1. This CDR3 reads CASRPDRGHREQYF. The CDR3 region has the DNA TGTGCCAGCAGACCTGACAGGGGGCATCGCGAGCAGTACTTC.